Below are 4 T cell receptor beta chains sequenced from a single sample in a study of T cell clones after liver transplantation. TCRdb's copy holds only in-frame clones and misses some; the assay was immunoSEQ multiplex PCR. This sample has 68,000 or so clones, with approximately 92% found just once. Sequencing was performed on CD4+ T cells from blood, taken approximately 25 months after liver transplant. Receptors were obtained from a human patient who received a liver transplant. The graft donor may have given rise to some T cells.

The sample holds one count of this clone. This chain connects TRBV6-1 to TRBJ2-7; no reliable D call. This CDR3 has 10 residues. V was shortened by 10 bases and J by 5 bases, with 9 bases between the two germline ends. The germline V gene has CDR1 MNHNS and CDR2 SASEGT. The CDR3 nucleotides read TGTGCCACTCATTGGAACGAGCAGTACTTC. This sequence encodes CATHWNEQYF.

The CDR3 sequence: CASTGTANTEAFF. Here the CDR3 DNA reads TGTGCCAGCACCGGGACGGCAAACACTGAAGCTTTCTTT. The chain joins TRBV2 to TRBJ1-1, with D possibly TRBD1 on 5 matching bases. Germline V gene data show CDR1 as SNHLY and CDR2 as FYNNEI. V lost 7 bases and J 2 bases, leaving 11 bases between the germline ends. The CDR3 has 13 amino acids.

This clone occurred a few times. The rearrangement joins TRBV29-1 to TRBJ1-2; D is unclear. Germline CDR1 SQVTM, CDR2 ANQGSEA. With 7 bases removed from V and 13 bases from J, the gap between germline ends came to 22 bases. This CDR3 spans 12 amino acids. This CDR3 reads CSATMASDGLTF. The CDR3 DNA reads TGCAGCGCCACAATGGCGTCGGACGGACTCACCTTC. Variable domain in full (rest from reference TRBV29-1 and TRBJ1-2): SAVISQKPSRDICQRGTSLTIQCQVDSQVTMMFWYRQQPGQSLTLIATANQGSEATYESGFVIDKFPISRPNLTFSTLTVSNMSPEDSSIYLCSATMASDGLTFGSGTRLTVV.

The count of this clone is one. This sequence joins TRBV11-3 and TRBJ2-1; D is perhaps TRBD2 (6 bases). This CDR3 has 14 residues. Trimming removed 3 bases from V and 6 bases from J, with 12 bases in between. CDR1 and CDR2 from the germline V gene are SGHNT and YENEEA. CDR3 loop: CASSFGRTSNEQFF. The DNA of the CDR3 is TGTGCCAGCAGCTTCGGGAGAACTAGCAATGAGCAGTTCTTC.